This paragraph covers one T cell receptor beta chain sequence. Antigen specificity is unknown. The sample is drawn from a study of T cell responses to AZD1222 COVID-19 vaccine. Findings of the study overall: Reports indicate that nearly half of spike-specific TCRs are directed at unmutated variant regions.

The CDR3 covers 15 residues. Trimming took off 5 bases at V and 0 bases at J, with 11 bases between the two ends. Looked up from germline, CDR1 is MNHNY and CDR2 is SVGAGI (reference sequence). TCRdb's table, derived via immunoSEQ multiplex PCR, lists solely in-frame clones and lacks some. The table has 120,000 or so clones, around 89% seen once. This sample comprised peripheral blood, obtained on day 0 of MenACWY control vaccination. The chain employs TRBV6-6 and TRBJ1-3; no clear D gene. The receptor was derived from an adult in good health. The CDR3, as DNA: TGTGCCAGCAGTAGTAGAAATCTCTCTGGAAACACCATATATTTT. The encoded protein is CASSSRNLSGNTIYF.